This T cell receptor beta chain emerged from a study of blood T cell repertoires in COVID-19. As for the study in general: From the United States, Italy and Spain came samples of acute and convalescent COVID-19. PBMCs, B-cell-depleted T cells, or T cells provided the cDNA or gDNA that made up the material.

CDR1 and CDR2 (germline): SGHRS, YFSETQ. Unmatched junction bases numbered 6, after V lost 2 bases and J lost 2 bases. The CDR3 extends over 16 amino acids. Per the original data handling: Cell counts per sample came from amplifying reference gene primers. Sequenced by immunoSEQ multiplex PCR; TCRdb stores in-frame clones only, minus some. D and trimming were read from the DNA, whereas the V and J calls and clone size are those reported in that table. The data show 140,000 to 150,000 clones, with approximately 90% seen just once and under 3.5% held by the top ten. V is TRBV5-1 and J is TRBJ2-7; 11 bases fit TRBD1. Sequenced: peripheral blood. This clonotype was sampled from a woman in her sixties or seventies with active COVID-19. In DNA form, the CDR3 reads TGCGCCAGCAGCTTTTCATCGGGACAGGGGGCCTACGAGCAGTACTTC. Its translation: CASSFSSGQGAYEQYF.